Below, 3 T cell receptor beta chains from the same sample are listed, as sequenced in a study of human T cells and chemical hapten exposure. MiXCR was run by TCRdb on the RACE reads, yielding one entry per CDR3 protein. The table lists some 360,000 distinct CDR3 sequences, around 5.5% of them singletons. Time point indicated: pre-sensitization, week 0. This sample's treatment: therapeutic diphenylcyclopropenone sensitization with weekly scalp DPC. This specimen consisted of whole blood, obtained in connection with sensitization to the hapten diphenylcyclopropenone (DPC). These TCRs come from a woman in her 50s with alopecia areata. Some clones in this sample may be carry-over from other donors' samples.

This clonotype was observed at least ten times. This chain links TRBV7-8 with TRBJ2-3, with D maybe TRBD2 (5 bases). Germline CDR1 reads SGHVS; CDR2 reads FQNEAQ. The CDR3 runs to 15 residues. V gave up 5 bases and J gave up 2 bases, with 14 bases separating them. The CDR3 nucleotides are TGTGCCAGCAGCCTTGGAAGGGAGCTCACAGATACGCAGTATTTT. Translated: CASSLGRELTDTQYF. Full variable domain (missing parts from reference TRBV7-8 and TRBJ2-3): GAGVSQSPRYKVAKRGQDVALRCDPISGHVSLFWYQQALGQGPEFLTYFQNEAQLDKSGLPSDRFFAERPEGSVSTLKIQRTQQEDSAVYLCASSLGRELTDTQYFGPGTRLTVL.

The sample holds many counts of this clonotype. The rearrangement uses TRBV20-1 and TRBJ2-1; TRBD2 matches 7 bases. The trim removed 0 bases at V and 6 bases at J, leaving 5 bases unmatched. From germline, CDR1 is DFQATT and CDR2 SNEGSKA (reference sequence). The CDR3 consists of 14 residues. The CDR3 protein is CSARDRGGGNEQFF. As DNA, the CDR3 is TGCAGTGCTAGAGATCGCGGCGGGGGCAATGAGCAGTTCTTC.

This chain connects TRBV20-1 to TRBJ2-1; TRBD2 might be the D (5 bases). V lost 3 bases, J lost 2 bases, and 11 bases lay in between. Germline assignment: CDR1 DFQATT and CDR2 SNEGSKA (reference sequence). The CDR3 length is 14 residues. The DNA of the CDR3 is TGCAGTGCTAGTTTGGGGAGTCCCTACAATGAGCAGTTCTTC. Amino acids: CSASLGSPYNEQFF.